These 27 T cell receptor beta chains originate from one sample sequenced in a study of blood T cell repertoires in COVID-19. Using immunoSEQ multiplex PCR, the repertoire was profiled, and TCRdb retains in-frame clones only, with some absent. This sample yields about 280,000 clones, of which approximately 89% are seen a single time; approximately 9.7% belongs to the top ten. Sequenced: peripheral blood. Receptors originate from a man aged 35-49 years with active or convalescent COVID-19.

This clone has a single count. V usage is TRBV6-5 and J usage is TRBJ2-2, with 7 bases matching TRBD2. Germline-derived CDR1 and CDR2 are MNHEY and SVGAGI. V lost 6 bases and J lost 6; bases outside the gene matches: 7. This CDR3 comprises 14 residues. The CDR3 here is CASSLGLPAGELFF. CDR3 sequence (DNA): TGTGCCAGCAGCCTGGGACTACCCGCCGGGGAGCTGTTTTTT.

This sequence joins TRBV13 and TRBJ2-1; 8 bases agree with TRBD1. CDR1 PRHDT and CDR2 FYEKMQ come from the germline V gene (reference sequence). The CDR3 covers 15 residues. V lost 5 bases and J lost 3; bases outside the gene matches: 6. The CDR3 spells CASSPRTGYYNEQFF. CDR3 DNA sequence: TGTGCCAGCAGCCCCCGGACAGGGTACTACAATGAGCAGTTCTTC.

In this sample, this clone turned up a few times. This chain joins TRBV11-1 and TRBJ1-1; 7 nucleotides align to TRBD1. V was pared by 5 bases and J by 8 bases, with 5 bases of the junction left unmatched. CDR3 length: 12 amino acids. Germline V gene lookup returns CDR1 SGHAT and CDR2 FQDESV (reference sequence). The DNA of the CDR3 is TGTGCCAGCAGCCCCCTGGGACAGGAAGCTTTCTTT. This encodes CASSPLGQEAFF.

This clone was picked up a small number of times. V is TRBV10-1 and J is TRBJ1-1; possibly TRBD1 for D (6 bases). The CDR3 is 14 residues long. V lost 3 bases and J lost 7, with 15 bases in between. In germline, CDR1 is WNHNN, CDR2 SYGVQD (reference sequence). The CDR3 reads CASSDSGALREAFF. The CDR3 nucleotides are TGCGCCAGCAGTGATTCAGGGGCCCTACGTGAAGCTTTCTTT.

This clone has only a few counts. The CDR3 loop reads CASSPRGQPQHF. In DNA form, the CDR3 reads TGTGCCAGCAGCCCCCGAGGACAGCCCCAGCATTTT. This chain joins TRBV7-2 and TRBJ1-5; D not certain. Trimming stripped 5 bases from V and 7 bases from J, with 9 bases between. The CDR3 is 12 residues long. CDR1 and CDR2 (germline): SGHTA, FQGNSA.

V is TRBV28 and J is TRBJ2-7; TRBD2 matches at 12 bases. V lost 8 bases and J lost 3; bases outside the gene matches: 5. Germline V lookup: CDR1 MDHEN, CDR2 SYDVKM. CDR3 length equals 14 residues. CDR3 protein: CASRTSGNVYEQYF. In DNA, the CDR3 is TGTGCCAGCCGGACTAGCGGGAATGTCTACGAGCAGTACTTC.

V and J are TRBV7-9 and TRBJ2-7, with a weak D call TRBD2 (6 bases). The ends were cut back, 1 base at V and 2 bases at J, with 12 bases in the middle. The CDR3 totals 15 residues. Germline V CDR1 and CDR2: SEHNR, FQNEAQ (reference sequence). DNA of the CDR3: TGTGCCAGCAGCTTAGGTGGCGGGGCCACCTACGAGCAGTACTTC. Translating it yields CASSLGGGATYEQYF.

The chain joins TRBV19 to TRBJ2-7; the match to TRBD2 covers 8 bases. V was pared by 8 bases and J by 2 bases, with 14 bases of the junction left unmatched. Germline assignment: CDR1 LNHDA and CDR2 SQIVND (reference sequence). The CDR3 totals 16 residues. CDR3 bases: TGTGCCAGTTCCTACGACTGGCGGGAGGCCGCCTACGAGCAGTACTTC. This sequence encodes CASSYDWREAAYEQYF.

The rearrangement joins TRBV5-1 to TRBJ2-3; 13 bases line up with TRBD2. This CDR3 is 17 amino acids long. With V trimmed by 4 bases and J by 7 bases, 12 bases remained unmatched. Germline CDR1 and CDR2: SGHRS and YFSETQ. Here the CDR3 DNA reads TGCGCCAGCAGCCCTCGACTAGCGGGGGGACCCTCCCATACGCAGTATTTT. Its translation is CASSPRLAGGPSHTQYF.

This sequence joins TRBV27 and TRBJ1-5; D possibly corresponds to TRBD1 (6 bases). The CDR3 spans 14 residues. CDR1 is MNHEY and CDR2 is SMNVEV in the germline V gene (reference sequence). V was pared by 2 bases and J by 6 bases, with 11 bases between. DNA of the CDR3: TGTGCCAGCAGTTTACAGGGCAGGGGTCAGCCCCAGCATTTT. The encoded protein is CASSLQGRGQPQHF.

The genes are TRBV7-9 and TRBJ1-2; a possible D gene is TRBD1 (6 bases). The CDR3 length is 14 residues. Trimming stripped 1 base from V and 4 bases from J, with 10 bases between. The germline V gene has CDR1 SEHNR and CDR2 FQNEAQ (reference sequence). CDR3 in DNA: TGTGCCAGCAGCTTAGGTGGACAGCTCTATGGCTACACCTTC. It yields the protein CASSLGGQLYGYTF.

The CDR3 coding sequence is TGTGCCAGCAGCTTAATCAAGGGACAGGGGCTTTATGCATCTAGCACAGATACGCAGTATTTT. Its protein product is CASSLIKGQGLYASSTDTQYF. The V call is TRBV7-3, the J call TRBJ2-3; 10 bases map to TRBD1. The CDR3 has 21 amino acids. V lost 1 base to trimming and J lost 0 bases; unmatched junction nucleotides: 16. Per germline, CDR1 SGHTA and CDR2 FQGTGA.

V gene TRBV6-5 combines with J gene TRBJ1-6, with 7 bases matching TRBD1. V trimming: 7 bases; J trimming: 9 bases; junction bases outside the gene matches: 9. Germline V gene sequence: CDR1 MNHEY, CDR2 SVGAGI. The length of the CDR3 is 14 residues. DNA of the CDR3: TGTGCCAGCACCGATACAGGGGCCGGTTCACCCCTCCACTTT. Amino acid sequence: CASTDTGAGSPLHF.

The chain combines TRBV4-2 with TRBJ2-3; D may be TRBD2 (6 bases). Trimming cost V 0 bases and J 9 bases, with 16 bases left between them. The CDR3 spans 15 residues. Germline CDR1 and CDR2: LGHNA and YNFKEQ. CDR3 nucleotides: TGTGCCAGCAGCCAAGAACGCAGGGAGGTAGACACGCAGTATTTT. Protein sequence: CASSQERREVDTQYF.

In the case of this clone: The same CDR3 is also encoded by other DNA sequences in this sample. The rearrangement joins TRBV9 to TRBJ2-7, with TRBD1 identical over 7 bases. The CDR3 loop spans 14 amino acids. Germline CDR1 reads SGDLS; CDR2 reads YYNGEE. V dropped 2 bases and J dropped 2; count of bases not matched to a gene: 4. The CDR3 here is CASSVEGGAYEQYF. In DNA form, the CDR3 reads TGTGCCAGCAGCGTTGAAGGGGGCGCCTACGAGCAGTACTTC.

Here the CDR3 reads CASSQGGDRRYEQYF. CDR3 DNA sequence: TGTGCCAGCAGCCAAGGGGGGGACCGGCGCTACGAGCAGTACTTC. This chain connects TRBV3-1 (or the pseudogene TRBV3-2) to TRBJ2-7; perhaps TRBD2 as D (6 bases). Germline V gene sequence: CDR1 LGHDT, CDR2 YNNKEL (reference sequence). V shed 1 base and J shed 3 bases, with 13 bases lying between them. The CDR3 has 15 residues.

The gene calls are TRBV2 and TRBJ1-1, with a weak D call TRBD1 (6 bases). The germline V gene encodes CDR1 SNHLY and CDR2 FYNNEI. Trimming shortened V by 5 bases and J by 8 bases, and 18 bases separated the two germline ends. This CDR3 spans 14 amino acids. CDR3 sequence: CASSTGTPLHEAFF. The CDR3 coding sequence is TGTGCCAGCAGTACCGGGACACCTCTCCACGAAGCTTTCTTT.

This clone was detected only once. V gene TRBV11-3 combines with J gene TRBJ1-1; 10 bases map to TRBD1. Germline loops: CDR1 SGHNT, CDR2 YENEEA. This CDR3 comprises 15 residues. J was trimmed by 8 bases and V by 5 bases; bases with no gene match: 11. Here the CDR3 DNA reads TGTGCCAGCAGCCCCTCTTGGACAGGGGGTCCAGAAGCTTTCTTT. Amino acid sequence: CASSPSWTGGPEAFF. Drawing the rest from reference TRBV11-3 and TRBJ1-1, the complete variable domain is EAGVVQSPRYKIIEKKQPVAFWCNPISGHNTLYWYLQNLGQGPELLIRYENEEAVDDSQLPKDRFSAERLKGVDSTLKIQPAELGDSAVYLCASSPSWTGGPEAFFGQGTRLTVV.

The CDR3 sequence is CACRVGATTEAFF. The CDR3 bases are TGTGCCTGCAGAGTGGGGGCTACCACTGAAGCTTTCTTT. The rearrangement uses TRBV30 and TRBJ1-1; TRBD1 is a possible D gene (6 bases). V dropped 6 bases and J dropped 4 bases, with 15 bases sitting between them. CDR1 is GTSNPN, CDR2 SVGIG, per germline (reference sequence). This CDR3 comprises 13 residues.

The chain couples TRBV5-6 to TRBJ1-2; unclear D gene. CDR1 SGHDT and CDR2 YYEEEE come from the germline V gene. The CDR3 consists of 13 residues. Deletions cut 3 bases from V and 4 bases from J, with 10 bases between. The CDR3 protein is CASSSGRSYGYTF. For the CDR3, the DNA is TGTGCCAGCAGCTCAGGCCGTTCCTATGGCTACACCTTC.

This clone occurred a few times. V and J are TRBV5-1 and TRBJ2-7; D might be TRBD1 (5 bases). Germline V gives CDR1 SGHRS, CDR2 YFSETQ. Trimming took 1 base from V and 7 from J, leaving 12 bases between them. This CDR3 has 13 residues. The CDR3 protein is CASSLFGQGEQYF. The CDR3, as DNA: TGCGCCAGCAGCTTGTTTGGGCAGGGAGAGCAGTACTTC.

The rearrangement joins TRBV2 to TRBJ1-2; a possible D gene is TRBD1 (6 bases). V was clipped by 4 bases and J by 8 bases, with 11 bases between them. Germline CDR1 and CDR2: SNHLY and FYNNEI. The CDR3 runs 12 residues. DNA for the CDR3: TGTGCCAGCAGTGCGGACAGTGGCGGCTACACCTTC. Protein: CASSADSGGYTF. Supplemented by reference TRBV2 and TRBJ1-2, the full variable domain reads EPEVTQTPSHQVTQMGQEVILRCVPISNHLYFYWYRQILGQKVEFLVSFYNNEISEKSEIFDDQFSVERPDGSNFTLKIRSTKLEDSAMYFCASSADSGGYTFGSGTRLTVV.

This clone was observed once. This chain links TRBV5-6 with TRBJ1-3; D perhaps matches TRBD1 (5 bases). This CDR3 has 15 amino acids. Germline V gene data show CDR1 as SGHDT and CDR2 as YYEEEE. Trimming cost V 5 bases and J 0 bases, with 12 bases left between them. The CDR3 sequence: CASSIEGVSGNTIYF. CDR3 DNA: TGTGCCAGCAGTATAGAAGGGGTCTCTGGAAACACCATATATTTT.

The chain has TRBV6-6 and TRBJ2-2; TRBD1 is a possible D gene (5 bases). The germline V gene encodes CDR1 MNHNY and CDR2 SVGAGI (reference sequence). The CDR3 length is 14 residues. The ends were cut back, 6 bases at V and 7 bases at J, with 15 bases in the middle. DNA for the CDR3: TGTGCCAGCAGAGCAACTCAGGGAAGCGGGGAGCTGTTTTTT. Amino acid sequence: CASRATQGSGELFF.

The V gene is TRBV25-1, the J gene TRBJ2-2; no clear D. Trimming removed 2 bases from V and 7 bases from J, with 2 bases in between. The V gene's germline CDR1 is MGHDK and CDR2 SYGVNS. The CDR3 covers 11 residues. The CDR3 coding sequence is TGTGCCAGCAGTGAACTCGGGGAGCTGTTTTTT. Amino acids: CASSELGELFF.

The V and J genes are TRBV4-2 and TRBJ2-1, with TRBD2 identical over 10 bases. V lost 0 bases, J lost 5 bases, and 7 bases stayed unmatched. The CDR3 loop spans 17 amino acids. The V gene's germline CDR1 is LGHNA and CDR2 YNFKEQ. The CDR3 region has the DNA TGTGCCAGCAGCCAAGATGAAGCGGGGGGGCCGCACAATGAGCAGTTCTTC. Translated: CASSQDEAGGPHNEQFF.

The chain recombines TRBV5-1 with TRBJ2-3; 7 nucleotides match TRBD2. The J segment lost 7 bases and the V segment lost 0 bases, leaving 8 bases of the junction unmatched. CDR3 length: 15 residues. Germline values: CDR1 SGHRS, CDR2 YFSETQ. This chain's CDR3 is CASSLASGEGHTQYF. As DNA, the CDR3 is TGCGCCAGCAGCTTGGCGTCCGGGGAGGGCCATACGCAGTATTTT.